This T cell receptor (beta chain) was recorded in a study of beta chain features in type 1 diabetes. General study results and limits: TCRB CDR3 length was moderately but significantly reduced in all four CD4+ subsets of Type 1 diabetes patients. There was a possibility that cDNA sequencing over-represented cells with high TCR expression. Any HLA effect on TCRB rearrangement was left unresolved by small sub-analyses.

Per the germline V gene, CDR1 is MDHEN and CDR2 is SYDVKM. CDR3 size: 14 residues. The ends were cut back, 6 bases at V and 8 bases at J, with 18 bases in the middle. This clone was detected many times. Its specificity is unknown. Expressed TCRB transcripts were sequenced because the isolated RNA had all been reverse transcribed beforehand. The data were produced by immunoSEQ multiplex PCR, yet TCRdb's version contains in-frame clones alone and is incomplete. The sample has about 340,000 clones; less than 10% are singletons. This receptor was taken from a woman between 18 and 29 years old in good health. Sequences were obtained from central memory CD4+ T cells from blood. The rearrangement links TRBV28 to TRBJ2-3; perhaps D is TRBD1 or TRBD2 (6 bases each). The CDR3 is CASSLNQGGTTQYF. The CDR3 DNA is TGTGCCAGCAGCCTGAACCAAGGGGGGACTACGCAGTATTTT.